Listed here is a single T cell receptor (beta chain). This clone has just a few counts. Its antigen target is currently unknown. No base qualities exist here, and no much larger clone lies one base off it. This sample was included in a study of blood T cell repertoires in COVID-19 (TCRdb year 2020). For the wider study: Samples from collaborators originated in the United States, Italy and Spain and spanned both the acute and convalescent phases of COVID-19. The material from the prospective study consisted of cDNA or gDNA derived from T cells, B-cell-depleted T cells, or PBMCs. Deeply sampled blood TCRbeta repertoires from subjects exposed to, actively infected with, or recovered from COVID-19 were included in the dataset. A freely available public database, intended as a resource for researchers studying the immune response to SARS-CoV-2, is where the repertoires were released. Samples came from the ongoing ImmuneRACE study (first 160 participants) plus 1,254 subjects from 6 global collaborators. The sample metadata nearly always contained a de-identified subject ID, COVID-19 status, age in years and sex. Where HLA class I and class II types were available, the types were taken from metadata supplied by the sample provider, not from assay-based typing. The research as a whole found: Clinical and demographic metadata were provided uncurated, with the amount varying by source and participant.

The collaborating institutions used their own protocols to collect whole blood in K2EDTA tubes. For TCRbeta analysis, collaborators shipped samples as frozen whole blood, isolated PBMCs, or DNA extracted from either of those sample types. Unmatched junction bases come to 4, with V trimmed by 2 bases and J by 2 bases. The CDR3 spans 15 residues, from the cysteine through the phenylalanine. Of the read, only the CDR3 DNA is kept; its 45 bases are in frame from base 1. Sequences MNHEY (CDR1) and SMNVEV (CDR2) are obtained from the germline V gene (reference sequence). TCRbeta CDR3 regions were amplified from genomic DNA by means of the immunoSEQ Assay, a bias-controlled multiplex PCR. The authors processed their data as follows. Within the assay, amplification of reference gene primers was used to estimate how many nucleated cells each sample contained. Sequence reads were collapsed and filtered to measure the absolute abundance of every unique TCRbeta CDR3 rearrangement. Productive Simpson clonality was computed per sample as the square root of Simpson's diversity index over productive rearrangements. Drawn from immuneACCESS, this table holds only the in-frame rearrangements with V and J called that TCRdb kept. Clones are partly lost; checked studies trace under half to an unresolved V gene and leave the rest unexplained. V and J calls and clone size are given by that table; D and trimming were obtained from the DNA. In this sample the table shows 130,000 or so clones, 88% of which occur a single time. Of the sample, about 7.3% is held by the ten largest clones.

This sequence uses TRBV27 and TRBJ2-3, and 7 junction bases match TRBD2. The source of this sequence is a man aged 45-60 years with acute or convalescent COVID-19. The sequenced material came from peripheral blood. The CDR3 region reads CASSLRAGDTDTQYF. In nucleotides, the sequence is TGTGCCAGCAGTTTAAGGGCGGGAGACACAGATACGCAGTATTTT.